Listed below are T cell receptor beta chains from one sample, sequenced in a study of shared clonotypes between healthy human individuals. Using immunoSEQ multiplex PCR, the repertoire was profiled, and TCRdb retains in-frame clones only, with some absent. This sample has millions of clones, with 95% found just once. The sample was naive CD4+ T cells sorted from blood. The receptor source for this set is a man aged 18 to 30 in good health. CDR3s include the opening cysteine and the closing phenylalanine or tryptophan. The D gene is left open where the match is weak.

d_gene: NA
j_gene: TRBJ1-2
v_gene: TRBV4-1
CDR3nt: TGCGCCAGCAGCCAAGTGAGGGAAGCCTATGGCTACACCTTC
CDR3aa: CASSQVREAYGYTF

d_gene: NA
j_gene: TRBJ2-2
v_gene: TRBV9
CDR3nt: TGTGCCAGCAGCGTTGGATCGGGAGAGGCGGCGAACACCGGGGAGCTGTTTTTT
CDR3aa: CASSVGSGEAANTGELFF

d_gene: NA
j_gene: TRBJ1-2
v_gene: TRBV6-5
CDR3nt: TGTGCCAGCAGTTACTCGAAAACTTATGGCTACACCTTC
CDR3aa: CASSYSKTYGYTF

d_gene: TRBD2
j_gene: TRBJ2-5
v_gene: TRBV2
CDR3nt: TGTGCCAGCAGTTCGACTAGCGGCCAAGAGACCCAGTACTTC
CDR3aa: CASSSTSGQETQYF

d_gene: NA
j_gene: TRBJ2-2
v_gene: TRBV29-1
CDR3nt: TGCAGCGTCCCGGTTAGCACGAACACCGGGGAGCTGTTTTTT
CDR3aa: CSVPVSTNTGELFF

d_gene: NA
j_gene: TRBJ1-1
v_gene: TRBV11-2
CDR3nt: TGTGCCAGCGAGAGGGGCACTGAAGCTTTCTTT
CDR3aa: CASERGTEAFF

d_gene: NA
j_gene: TRBJ1-5
v_gene: TRBV10-3
CDR3nt: TGTGCCATCAGGGACACAGGCGGATATCAGCCCCAGCATTTT
CDR3aa: CAIRDTGGYQPQHF

d_gene: TRBD1
j_gene: TRBJ1-2
v_gene: TRBV18
CDR3nt: TGTGCCAGCTCACCACAGGCCACCGGGACAGGGATTCTTAGAGGCTACACCTTC
CDR3aa: CASSPQATGTGILRGYTF

d_gene: TRBD2
j_gene: TRBJ2-3
v_gene: TRBV6-1
CDR3nt: TGTGCCAGCAGCCTGACTAGCGGGACGACAGATACGCAGTATTTT
CDR3aa: CASSLTSGTTDTQYF

d_gene: TRBD2
j_gene: TRBJ2-5
v_gene: TRBV4-1
CDR3nt: TGCGCCAGCAGCCCAAGGACTAGCGGGAGCAGTGGAGAGACCCAGTACTTC
CDR3aa: CASSPRTSGSSGETQYF